A selection of T cell receptor beta chains follows, all from one sample in a study of blood T cell repertoires in COVID-19. Here immunoSEQ multiplex PCR was the method, and the copy in TCRdb shows in-frame clones only, minus some. Among under 250,000 clones listed, over 70% were seen once. Source material: PBMCs or T cells enriched from blood (not recorded which). The receptors here all came from a woman in her forties who had been exposed to COVID-19. The CDR3 runs from the conserved cysteine through the conserved F or W. A D gene is named only where the DNA matches it firmly. A row's size may be missing; if present it is once, few, many or a size class.

size	V	D	J	DNA	CDR3
.	TRBV6-5	TRBD1	TRBJ2-7	TGTGCCAGCAGTTACTGGGGGACAGAAAACTACGAGCAGTACTTC	CASSYWGTENYEQYF
.	TRBV6-8	TRBD1	TRBJ2-2	TGTGCCAGCAGCTACGGCAGGGGGCCGAACACCGGGGAGCTGTTTTTT	CASSYGRGPNTGELFF
.	TRBV14	TRBD1	TRBJ2-4	TGTGCCAGCAGCCAAGAGGTGGTCGGACAGGTTCTAGCCAAAAACATTCAGTACTTC	CASSQEVVGQVLAKNIQYF
.	TRBV2	TRBD1	TRBJ1-2	TGTGCCAGCAGGAACAGGACAGGGGAAAACTATGGCTACACCTTC	CASRNRTGENYGYTF
.	TRBV12-3/TRBV12-4	.	TRBJ1-4	TGTGCCAGCAGTAGACAGGCCCGAAAACTGTTTTTT	CASSRQARKLFF
.	TRBV14	TRBD1	TRBJ2-3	TGTGCCAGCAGCCAGTGGACAGGCTCTGTTCCAGATACGCAGTATTTT	CASSQWTGSVPDTQYF
.	TRBV7-2	TRBD2	TRBJ2-1	TGTGCCAGCAGCTTTGCGCGGGAGGGGGGTGAGCAGTTCTTC	CASSFAREGGEQFF
.	TRBV6-6	TRBD2	TRBJ2-5	TGTGCCAGCAGTTACGCCGTGGGGGGGCAAGAGACCCAGTACTTC	CASSYAVGGQETQYF
once	TRBV27	TRBD1	TRBJ1-5	TGTGCCAGCAGTCCAACAGGGGGCAATCAGCCCCAGCATTTT	CASSPTGGNQPQHF
.	TRBV9	.	TRBJ2-5	TGTGCCAGCAGCGATCAACGGGACACCTTCCAAGAGACCCAGTACTTC	CASSDQRDTFQETQYF
.	TRBV6-5	.	TRBJ2-1	TGTGCCAGCAGTTACTCGTGGGCTGAGCAGTTCTTC	CASSYSWAEQFF
.	TRBV11-3	TRBD1	TRBJ1-2	TGTGCCAGCAGCTTAATACCGGGACAGGGGTATGGTGGCTACACCTTC	CASSLIPGQGYGGYTF
.	TRBV19	TRBD2	TRBJ2-1	TGTGCCAGTAGTATTTTAGGGGCTAGCGGGGGCTACTACAATGAGCAGTTCTTC	CASSILGASGGYYNEQFF
.	TRBV4-2	.	TRBJ2-7	TGTGCCAGCAGCCAAGATCGAGTATCCTACGAGCAGTACTTC	CASSQDRVSYEQYF
once	TRBV25-1	.	TRBJ1-6	TGTGCCAGCACCCTAACCGGGACACGAAATTCACCCCTCCACTTT	CASTLTGTRNSPLHF
.	TRBV25-1	TRBD1	TRBJ2-5	TGTGCCAGCGCGGGTTTCGGGACAGGGTGGAGGCAAGAGACCCAGTACTTC	CASAGFGTGWRQETQYF
.	TRBV9	.	TRBJ1-1	TGTGCCAGCAGCCCGTCCATTTCTAGGACAAACACTGAAGCTTTCTTT	CASSPSISRTNTEAFF
.	TRBV5-1	.	TRBJ2-7	TGCGCCAGCAGCTTGGTCGCAGGTAGCTCCTACGAGCAGTACTTC	CASSLVAGSSYEQYF
.	TRBV7-2	.	TRBJ2-6	TGTGCCAGCAGCTTAGCGGGATCAGGGTCTGGGGCCAACGTCCTGACTTTC	CASSLAGSGSGANVLTF
.	TRBV27	TRBD2	TRBJ2-1	TGTGCCACCGCGGAAGGACTAGCGGATTACAATGAGCAGTTCTTC	CATAEGLADYNEQFF
.	TRBV7-9	TRBD1	TRBJ2-5	TGTGCCAGCAGCCTCCGGACAGGGGGCCTCGGGGAGACCCAGTACTTC	CASSLRTGGLGETQYF
.	TRBV6-5	.	TRBJ2-3	TGTGCCAGCGGAACCTTGAGGGCGCAGTATTTT	CASGTLRAQYF
.	TRBV28	.	TRBJ1-1	TGTGCCAGCGCGGGTGATCCGAGGGCTTTCTTT	CASAGDPRAFF
.	TRBV2	TRBD1	TRBJ1-2	TGTGCCAGCAGTGAACAGGGGGCAAGCTATGGCTACACCTTC	CASSEQGASYGYTF
.	TRBV19	.	TRBJ1-2	TGTGCCAGTACCACTCAAACGGCAGGGCTCGGCTACACCTTC	CASTTQTAGLGYTF
.	TRBV27	TRBD1	TRBJ1-2	TGTGCCAGCAGCGGACAGGGGGGGGTTGGCTACACCTTC	CASSGQGGVGYTF
.	TRBV30	.	TRBJ1-2	TGTGCCTGCGACAGAGAGCATGGCTACACCTTC	CACDREHGYTF
.	TRBV2	.	TRBJ2-5	TGTGCCAGCAGTGTAAAAGAGACCCAGTACTTC	CASSVKETQYF
.	TRBV11-2	.	TRBJ2-7	TGTGCCAGCAGCTATGACCGGGGTTTGGTATACGAGCAGTACTTC	CASSYDRGLVYEQYF
.	TRBV6-5	TRBD1	TRBJ2-7	TGTGCCAGCAGTTACCCGGGACAGGGGAGCTACGAGCAGTACTTC	CASSYPGQGSYEQYF
.	TRBV7-2	.	TRBJ1-4	TGTGCCAGCAGCTTCGGGGGGGACAAACTGTTTTTT	CASSFGGDKLFF
few	TRBV4-1	TRBD2	TRBJ2-4	TGCGCCAGCAGCCAAGAGCCACCCCGGGCTAGCGGGTCCAAAAACATTCAGTACTTC	CASSQEPPRASGSKNIQYF
.	TRBV29-1	TRBD1	TRBJ2-7	TGCAGCGCCCAGGGGGAACTCCACGAGCAGTACTTC	CSAQGELHEQYF
.	TRBV7-9	TRBD1	TRBJ1-2	TGTGCCAGCAGCGGTCAGGGGGCGCGGTACTATGGCTACACCTTC	CASSGQGARYYGYTF
.	TRBV7-2	.	TRBJ2-5	TGTGCCAGCAGCTTACGCCGGGGTCGAGAGACCCAGTACTTC	CASSLRRGRETQYF
.	TRBV30	.	TRBJ1-5	TGTGCCTGGAGCGTCAAAGGTGGACTGCTAGGCAATCAGCCCCAGCATTTT	CAWSVKGGLLGNQPQHF
once	TRBV5-6	TRBD1	TRBJ1-2	TGTGCCAGCAGCTTGCTGAGGGACAGGACGCTTGGCTACACCTTC	CASSLLRDRTLGYTF
.	TRBV5-1	.	TRBJ1-3	TGCGCCAGCAGCTGGGACAACTCTGGAAACACCATATATTTT	CASSWDNSGNTIYF
once	TRBV28	TRBD1	TRBJ2-4	TGTGCCAGCACCCGGGACAGAGGGGCCAAAAACATTCAGTACTTC	CASTRDRGAKNIQYF
.	TRBV7-3	.	TRBJ2-3	TGTGCCAGCAGCTCAGGGGCAGATACGCAGTATTTT	CASSSGADTQYF
.	TRBV27	TRBD2	TRBJ2-3	TGTGCCAGCAGTTTCCTGGGTAGCGGGAGAGGCGGAGATACGCAGTATTTT	CASSFLGSGRGGDTQYF
once	TRBV5-8	TRBD1	TRBJ1-2	TGTGCCAGCAGCTTGTTGGTCCCCGGACAGGGAGGCATAGAGAACTATGGCTACACCTTC	CASSLLVPGQGGIENYGYTF
.	TRBV28	.	TRBJ1-5	TGTGCCAGCACCAAAACGGGTACAAGCAATCAGCCCCAGCATTTT	CASTKTGTSNQPQHF
.	TRBV18	.	TRBJ2-2	TGTGCCAGCTCACCACCTGGGGGGACCGGGGAGCTGTTTTTT	CASSPPGGTGELFF
.	TRBV7-8	.	TRBJ2-3	TGTGCCAGCAGCTTGGCCCCCGGACTGCTCACAGATACGCAGTATTTT	CASSLAPGLLTDTQYF
.	TRBV24-1	TRBD2	TRBJ2-2	TGTGCCACCAGTGGGCGGACTAGCGGGGGTACCGGGGAGCTGTTTTTT	CATSGRTSGGTGELFF
.	TRBV7-2	TRBD1	TRBJ1-2	TGTGCCAGCAGCTTAGCTCAGGGGGCCAGGTATGGCTACACCTTC	CASSLAQGARYGYTF
few	TRBV5-4	.	TRBJ1-2	TGTGCCAGCAGCTTTCGGGGAAGGCATGGCTACACCTTC	CASSFRGRHGYTF
.	TRBV7-2	TRBD1	TRBJ1-2	TGTGCCAGCAGAACCCAGGGGGACTATGGCTACACCTTC	CASRTQGDYGYTF
few	TRBV15	TRBD1	TRBJ2-5	TGTGCCACCAGCAGAGATCTGAGGACAGGGGTGGAGACCCAGTACTTC	CATSRDLRTGVETQYF
.	TRBV11-2	TRBD1	TRBJ1-1	TGTGCCAGCGGGATGGACAGGGGGGATTGGGCTTTCTTT	CASGMDRGDWAFF
.	TRBV5-4	TRBD2	TRBJ2-3	TGTGCCAGCTGGACTAGTGGATCAGATACGCAGTATTTT	CASWTSGSDTQYF
.	TRBV24-1	.	TRBJ2-1	TGTGCCACCACTTCAGGGGGGAACTCCTACAATGAGCAGTTCTTC	CATTSGGNSYNEQFF
.	TRBV27	.	TRBJ1-2	TGTGCCAGCAGTTTACGGGGGTCTAACTATGGCTACACCTTC	CASSLRGSNYGYTF
.	TRBV5-1	TRBD1	TRBJ1-2	TGCGCCAGCAGCTTGGCTGTACAGGGGTATGGCTACACCTTC	CASSLAVQGYGYTF
.	TRBV7-8	TRBD1	TRBJ1-3	TGTGCCAGCAGCTTAAGGGACAGAGCGCCCACCAACACCATATATTTT	CASSLRDRAPTNTIYF
few	TRBV5-4	.	TRBJ2-5	TGTGCCAGCAGCTTGGATCGGGGGGCGCGGGAGACCCAGTACTTC	CASSLDRGARETQYF
once	TRBV6-2/TRBV6-3	TRBD2	TRBJ2-4	TGTGCCAGCAGTTACCCGACTAGCGCCAAAAACATTCAGTACTTC	CASSYPTSAKNIQYF
.	TRBV6-5	.	TRBJ1-1	TGTGCCAGCAGCCTAACAGTGAACACTGAAGCTTTCTTT	CASSLTVNTEAFF